The 15 T cell receptor beta chains given below trace back to one sample, sequenced in a study of blood T cell repertoires in COVID-19. TCRdb's table, derived via immunoSEQ multiplex PCR, lists solely in-frame clones and lacks some. The table records more than 50,000 clones, nearly 90% of them present only once. Specimen: peripheral blood. These receptors all stem from a man in his sixties with active COVID-19.

This rearrangement joins TRBV27 to TRBJ2-5, with TRBD1 identical over 8 bases. V trimming: 5 bases; J trimming: 5 bases; junction bases outside the gene matches: 7. The CDR3 length is 14 residues. CDR1 and CDR2 from the germline V gene are MNHEY and SMNVEV (reference sequence). The CDR3 region has the DNA TGTGCCAGCAGTCAACAGGGGGGCCGGGAGACCCAGTACTTC. It yields the protein CASSQQGGRETQYF.

The chain couples TRBV18 to TRBJ1-3, with TRBD1 as a possible D gene (5 bases). This CDR3 has 17 residues. Germline V gene data show CDR1 as KGHSH and CDR2 as LQKENI. Trimming cost V 1 base and J 1 base, with 14 bases left between them. CDR3 DNA sequence: TGTGCCAGCTCACCACGTACACAGGCGGGATCTGGAAACACCATATATTTT. Its translation is CASSPRTQAGSGNTIYF.

The J gene is TRBJ1-2, the V gene TRBV19; perhaps TRBD1 as D (6 bases). The CDR3 totals 15 residues. Looked up from germline, CDR1 is LNHDA and CDR2 is SQIVND (reference sequence). V was trimmed by 1 base and J by 6 bases, leaving 15 bases between them. CDR3 DNA: TGTGCCAGTAGTATAGTGTTGGGGGCAGACGATGGCTACACCTTC. Its translation: CASSIVLGADDGYTF.

The chain carries TRBV19 and TRBJ2-2; the match to TRBD2 covers 7 bases. The CDR3 covers 15 residues. V lost 5 bases, J lost 8 bases, and 11 bases stayed unmatched. The V gene's germline CDR1 is LNHDA and CDR2 SQIVND (reference sequence). The CDR3 nucleotides are TGTGCCAGTAGTCCAGGGAGGGACTCAAAAGGGGAGCTGTTTTTT. Its translation is CASSPGRDSKGELFF.

V usage is TRBV5-4 and J usage is TRBJ2-2; TRBD2 is a possible D gene (5 bases). The CDR3 is 16 residues long. The germline V gene has CDR1 SGHNT and CDR2 YYREEE (reference sequence). The V end lost 5 bases, the J end lost 5 bases, and 19 bases lay between the germline ends. CDR3 coding DNA: TGTGCCAGCAGTCCCTCCCGGGGATCAACAACCGGGGAGCTGTTTTTT. As protein: CASSPSRGSTTGELFF. Full variable domain (rest looked up from reference TRBV5-4 and TRBJ2-2): ETGVTQSPTHLIKTRGQQVTLRCSSQSGHNTVSWYQQALGQGPQFIFQYYREEENGRGNFPPRFSGLQFPNYSSELNVNALELDDSALYLCASSPSRGSTTGELFFGEGSRLTVL.

This rearrangement joins TRBV11-2 to TRBJ2-1, with 9 positions matching TRBD1. Germline V gene sequence: CDR1 SGHAT, CDR2 FQNNGV. J was trimmed by 9 bases and V by 1 base; bases with no gene match: 4. CDR3 length: 14 residues. CDR3 bases: TGTGCCAGCAGCTTAGGCCGGACAGGGGTTGAGCAGTTCTTC. Amino acid sequence: CASSLGRTGVEQFF.

The chain employs TRBV10-3 and TRBJ2-7, with TRBD2 identical over 10 bases. The CDR3 is made up of 15 amino acids. In germline, CDR1 is ENHRY, CDR2 SYGVKD. Trimming took 3 bases from V and 7 from J; bases not matched to a gene: 9. The CDR3 DNA reads as TGTGCCATCAGTGAAAGGTTAGCGGGAGGTGGGGAGCAGTACTTC. Protein product: CAISERLAGGGEQYF.

The V call is TRBV7-3, the J call TRBJ2-3; D gene ambiguous. Germline values: CDR1 SGHTA, CDR2 FQGTGA. This CDR3 contains 14 residues. Trimming cost V 5 bases and J 2 bases, with 11 bases left between them. This chain's CDR3 is CASSRSGPTDTQYF. The CDR3 region has the DNA TGTGCCAGCAGCAGGTCGGGTCCCACAGATACGCAGTATTTT. Variable domain in full (rest from reference TRBV7-3 and TRBJ2-3): GAGVSQTPSNKVTEKGKYVELRCDPISGHTALYWYRQSLGQGPEFLIYFQGTGAADDSGLPNDRFFAVRPEGSVSTLKIQRTERGDSAVYLCASSRSGPTDTQYFGPGTRLTVL.

The V gene is TRBV27, the J gene TRBJ2-1; 8 bases map to TRBD2. The CDR3 runs 14 residues. Germline CDR1 MNHEY, CDR2 SMNVEV (reference sequence). The trim removed 5 bases at V and 6 bases at J, leaving 6 bases unmatched. The DNA for the CDR3 is TGTGCCAGCAGTAGCGGGAGTCGGGTCAATGAGCAGTTCTTC. Residues: CASSSGSRVNEQFF.

The V and J genes are TRBV10-2 and TRBJ2-5; weak D call: TRBD2 (6 bases). With 7 bases removed from V and 5 bases from J, the gap between germline ends came to 11 bases. Germline CDR1 WSHSY, CDR2 SAAADI. CDR3 length: 12 amino acids. CDR3 nucleotide sequence: TGCGCCAGCAAGGAGGGCGTCGAGACCCAGTACTTC. Its protein is CASKEGVETQYF.

V usage is TRBV5-3 and J usage is TRBJ1-5; 8 bases are a match to TRBD1. TRBV5-3 is marked as an open reading frame, function uncertain. After removal of 4 bases from V and 3 bases from J, the junction contained 12 bases not matched to a gene. This CDR3 has 17 amino acids. The CDR3 DNA reads TGTGCCAGAAGCCACAAGGGACAGGTCCTTTACAATCAGCCCCAGCATTTT. Translating gives CARSHKGQVLYNQPQHF.

This clone was seen only once. The chain couples TRBV23-1 to TRBJ2-5; a weak D match, TRBD1 (6 bases). TRBV23-1 is known as an ORF, though its function is uncertain. V was shortened by 1 base and J by 0 bases, with 12 bases between the two germline ends. CDR3 size: 16 residues. For the CDR3, the DNA is TGCGCCAGCAGTCAATTCAGGGGTCCCCACCAAGAGACCCAGTACTTC. This gives the protein CASSQFRGPHQETQYF.

The CDR3 nucleotides read TGTGCCAGCAGTCCGGGACAGGGTGGTATCGGTACGCAGTATTTT. Its translation: CASSPGQGGIGTQYF. The V call is TRBV2, the J call TRBJ2-3; 9 bases match TRBD1. Germline CDR1 reads SNHLY; CDR2 reads FYNNEI. The CDR3 runs 15 residues. V was pared by 5 bases and J by 8 bases, with 11 bases of the junction left unmatched.

The rearrangement links TRBV2 to TRBJ2-7; D gene unclear. The V gene's germline CDR1 is SNHLY and CDR2 FYNNEI. Trimming took off 6 bases at V and 1 base at J, with 19 bases between the two ends. This CDR3 has 16 amino acids. CDR3 residues: CASSTGPDFSSYEQYF. CDR3 DNA: TGTGCCAGCAGCACCGGTCCTGACTTCAGTTCCTACGAGCAGTACTTC.

This sequence joins TRBV2 and TRBJ2-7; a possible D gene is TRBD1 (6 bases). Trimming removed 6 bases from V and 0 bases from J, with 15 bases in between. CDR1 is SNHLY and CDR2 is FYNNEI in the germline V gene. The CDR3 is made up of 15 amino acids. This CDR3 is CASRPRDISSYEQYF. The CDR3 bases are TGTGCCAGCAGGCCTAGGGACATCAGCTCCTACGAGCAGTACTTC.